This passage covers 30 T cell receptor beta chains from one sample sequenced in a study of blood T cell repertoires in COVID-19. Sequencing was performed with immunoSEQ multiplex PCR; in TCRdb, only in-frame clones are kept and a portion is missing. The data show roughly 200,000 clones, with roughly 84% seen just once and around 18% held by the top ten. Input material: peripheral blood. The origin of the receptors is a woman older than 75 with active or convalescent COVID-19.

The chain is built from TRBV5-1 and TRBJ2-3; D perhaps matches TRBD1 (6 bases). V lost 0 bases and J lost 1, with 12 bases in between. This CDR3 has 16 amino acids. CDR1 and CDR2 (germline): SGHRS, YFSETQ. CDR3 bases: TGCGCCAGCAGCTTGGAAGGGCAGGGGCGCACAGATACGCAGTATTTT. Translation gives CASSLEGQGRTDTQYF.

This rearrangement joins TRBV2 to TRBJ2-3, with 13 bases that match TRBD2. J gave up 2 bases and V 6 bases, and 8 bases lay outside the gene matches. In germline, CDR1 is SNHLY, CDR2 FYNNEI. The CDR3 runs 17 residues. The CDR3 protein is CASRKGTSGVVTDTQYF. The CDR3 DNA sequence: TGTGCCAGCAGGAAGGGGACTAGCGGGGTAGTCACAGATACGCAGTATTTT.

This CDR3 is CASSQVEARGRGYTF. CDR3 in DNA: TGCGCCAGCAGCCAAGTTGAGGCCCGGGGTCGTGGCTACACCTTC. V and J are TRBV4-3 and TRBJ1-2; D gene ambiguous. Trimming removed 1 base at V and 7 bases at J, with 16 bases between. This CDR3 comprises 15 residues. Looked up from germline, CDR1 is LGHNA and CDR2 is YSLEER.

This chain joins TRBV3-1 (or the pseudogene TRBV3-2) and TRBJ1-5; D is undetermined. The CDR3 is 13 residues long. Trimming stripped 4 bases from V and 0 bases from J, with 4 bases between. Germline loops: CDR1 LGHDT, CDR2 YNNKEL (reference sequence). Here the CDR3 reads CASSLYSNQPQHF. In DNA form, the CDR3 reads TGTGCCAGCAGCCTTTATAGCAATCAGCCCCAGCATTTT.

The sample holds a few counts of this clone. The rearrangement links TRBV5-1 to TRBJ2-5, with 10 bases matching TRBD2. This CDR3 is 17 amino acids long. J gave up 5 bases and V 0 bases, and 10 bases lay outside the gene matches. Germline assignment: CDR1 SGHRS and CDR2 YFSETQ. The CDR3, as DNA: TGCGCCAGCAGCTTGGCAAGCGGGGGGGCAGCCCAGGAGACCCAGTACTTC. Amino acid sequence: CASSLASGGAAQETQYF. Complete variable domain (other parts from reference TRBV5-1 and TRBJ2-5): KAGVTQTPRYLIKTRGQQVTLSCSPISGHRSVSWYQQTPGQGLQFLFEYFSETQRNKGNFPGRFSGRQFSNSRSEMNVSTLELGDSALYLCASSLASGGAAQETQYFGPGTRLLVL.

This clone was detected once. The chain uses TRBV5-6 and TRBJ1-1, with D perhaps TRBD1 (5 bases). The CDR3 is 14 amino acids. V was clipped by 4 bases and J by 4 bases, with 14 bases between them. Germline V gene data show CDR1 as SGHDT and CDR2 as YYEEEE. The CDR3 here is CASSAVRDGTEAFF. The CDR3 DNA is TGTGCCAGCAGCGCGGTGCGGGACGGCACTGAAGCTTTCTTT.

The J gene is TRBJ1-5, the V gene TRBV7-2; 7 bases line up with TRBD1. CDR1 is SGHTA, CDR2 FQGNSA, per germline. The J segment lost 1 base and the V segment lost 4 bases, leaving 7 bases of the junction unmatched. CDR3 size: 16 residues. For the CDR3, the DNA is TGTGCCAGCAGCTCGGCGAGACAGGGAAGCAATCAGCCCCAGCATTTT. Its translation: CASSSARQGSNQPQHF.

Remarks on this clone: The sample has other DNA sequences that encode this CDR3 too. The CDR3 coding sequence is TGTGCCAGCAGTCTCAGGGGGCAGCCCCAGCATTTT. It codes for CASSLRGQPQHF. The genes are TRBV27 and TRBJ1-5; 7 bases line up with TRBD1. Trimming at V came to 5 bases and at J to 7 bases, leaving 2 bases not matched to a gene. CDR1 is MNHEY and CDR2 is SMNVEV in the germline V gene (reference sequence). The CDR3 is 12 amino acids.

The chain uses TRBV7-3 and TRBJ1-1; a possible D gene is TRBD1 (5 bases). Trimming removed 5 bases from V and 5 bases from J, with 12 bases in between. Germline V lookup: CDR1 SGHTA, CDR2 FQGTGA. The CDR3 covers 13 residues. Written as DNA, the CDR3 is TGTGCCAGCAGCGTGGGCAGGGAAACTGAAGCTTTCTTT. It codes for CASSVGRETEAFF.

This sequence joins TRBV27 and TRBJ1-1, with D tentatively TRBD1 (6 bases). Germline assignment: CDR1 MNHEY and CDR2 SMNVEV (reference sequence). The CDR3 length is 16 residues. V dropped 5 bases and J dropped 6 bases, with 22 bases sitting between them. The chain's CDR3 is CASSQTLQGFGAEAFF. CDR3 bases: TGTGCCAGCAGTCAAACCCTTCAGGGGTTCGGGGCTGAAGCTTTCTTT.

The chain couples TRBV2 to TRBJ2-6; D unclear. Germline lookup yields CDR1 SNHLY and CDR2 FYNNEI. Trimming took 5 bases from V and 0 from J, leaving 8 bases between them. The CDR3 is 15 residues long. The CDR3 here is CASSRGSSGANVLTF. DNA for the CDR3: TGTGCCAGCAGTCGAGGCTCCTCTGGGGCCAACGTCCTGACTTTC.

This clone appeared once. At the DNA level, this CDR3 is encoded by other sequences in the same sample as well. V usage is TRBV5-1 and J usage is TRBJ1-1; maybe TRBD1 (5 bases). Germline CDR1 SGHRS, CDR2 YFSETQ. The CDR3 is 14 residues long. V lost 1 base and J 1 base, leaving 8 bases between the germline ends. CDR3 coding DNA: TGCGCCAGCAGCTTGCAGGGAGGGAACACTGAAGCTTTCTTT. It is translated as CASSLQGGNTEAFF.

This chain connects TRBV18 to TRBJ1-5; perhaps TRBD1 as D (6 bases). V lost 5 bases and J 7 bases, leaving 15 bases between the germline ends. Per the germline V gene, CDR1 is KGHSH and CDR2 is LQKENI. This CDR3 has 14 amino acids. The CDR3 DNA reads as TGTGCCAGCTCAACCGAAACAGGGACCCAGCCCCAGCATTTT. Encoded protein: CASSTETGTQPQHF.

The chain combines TRBV12-1 with TRBJ2-6; no DNA check was done on the table's D call, TRBD2. TRBV12-1 is a pseudogene locus. The CDR3 is 10 residues long. The CDR3 nucleotides are TGTGCCAGCCCCCCCGACGTCCTGACTTTC. Residues: CASPPDVLTF.

The rearrangement links TRBV7-2 to TRBJ2-3; 11 bases align to TRBD2. CDR3 size: 17 residues. Germline V gene sequence: CDR1 SGHTA, CDR2 FQGNSA. V was pared by 5 bases and J by 0 bases, with 7 bases of the junction left unmatched. CDR3 bases: TGTGCCAGCAGCCTAACTAGCGGGAGAGCTAGCACAGATACGCAGTATTTT. It encodes CASSLTSGRASTDTQYF.

The V gene is TRBV21-1, the J gene TRBJ2-3; the table's D call, TRBD1, was not checked against the DNA. TRBV21-1 is flagged as a pseudogene. This CDR3 contains 19 residues. CDR3 coding DNA: TGTGCCAGCAGCAATACAGGGGGTAGGTTAAGTTATACGACAGATACGCAGTATTTT. This codes for CASSNTGGRLSYTTDTQYF.

The chain is built from TRBV4-1 and TRBJ1-4; unclear D gene. Germline CDR1 and CDR2: MGHRA and YSYEKL. This CDR3 spans 17 amino acids. With 0 bases removed from V and 0 bases from J, the gap between germline ends came to 11 bases. DNA for the CDR3: TGCGCCAGCAGCCAAGACTACCTGTTTGCAACTAATGAAAAACTGTTTTTT. This codes for CASSQDYLFATNEKLFF.

The chain has TRBV5-4 and TRBJ1-1, with 9 bases identical to TRBD1. The V segment lost 2 bases and the J segment 11 bases; nucleotides outside the gene matches: 13. The CDR3 is made up of 15 amino acids. In germline, CDR1 is SGHNT, CDR2 YYREEE (reference sequence). The DNA for the CDR3 is TGTGCCAGCAGCTTCGGGCTTTGGACAGGGGATTTGGCTTTCTTT. Its translation is CASSFGLWTGDLAFF.

Here the CDR3 reads CASSLDMVQDTQYF. The CDR3 nucleotides read TGTGCCAGCAGCTTAGACATGGTACAAGATACGCAGTATTTT. The chain recombines TRBV7-2 with TRBJ2-3; D ambiguous. The germline CDR1 and CDR2 sequences are SGHTA and FQGNSA. V dropped 1 base and J dropped 5 bases, with 10 bases sitting between them. This CDR3 has 14 residues.

V is TRBV7-2 and J is TRBJ2-1; 7 bases agree with TRBD2. CDR1 and CDR2 (germline): SGHTA, FQGNSA. Trimming at V came to 4 bases and at J to 9 bases, leaving 3 bases not matched to a gene. The CDR3 is 12 amino acids. CDR3 sequence reads: CASSSPGGEQFF. CDR3 nucleotide sequence: TGTGCCAGCAGCTCCCCGGGGGGTGAGCAGTTCTTC.

The gene calls are TRBV15 and TRBJ2-2; 9 nucleotides line up with TRBD2. Looked up from germline, CDR1 is LNHNV and CDR2 is YYDKDF (reference sequence). The CDR3 has 16 residues. Unmatched junction bases numbered 10, after V lost 5 bases and J lost 6 bases. The CDR3 here is CATSVQGTSLPGELFF. CDR3 DNA sequence: TGTGCCACCAGCGTACAAGGGACTAGCTTACCCGGGGAGCTGTTTTTT.

The rearrangement joins TRBV27 to TRBJ2-5, with 8 bases matching TRBD1. Germline V CDR1 and CDR2: MNHEY, SMNVEV (reference sequence). The trim removed 6 bases at V and 4 bases at J, leaving 7 bases unmatched. The CDR3 sequence is 14 residues long. The CDR3 DNA sequence: TGTGCCAGCAGGGACAGGGTGAGGAGAGAGACCCAGTACTTC. Its protein is CASRDRVRRETQYF.

The table lists this clone with many counts. This chain links TRBV9 with TRBJ2-7; possible D gene TRBD1, 5 bases. Trimming removed 3 bases from V and 6 bases from J, with 19 bases in between. The CDR3 covers 15 residues. Germline CDR1 SGDLS, CDR2 YYNGEE. DNA of the CDR3: TGTGCCAGCAGCGCCACATCGAGCCAGGGCGGCGAGCAGTACTTC. Its protein is CASSATSSQGGEQYF.

The J gene is TRBJ2-5, the V gene TRBV27; TRBD1 agrees at 9 bases. V was pared by 6 bases and J by 5 bases, with 10 bases of the junction left unmatched. The germline gives CDR1 MNHEY, CDR2 SMNVEV (reference sequence). CDR3 length: 15 residues. CDR3 loop: CASSSPGQGGETQYF. In DNA, the CDR3 is TGTGCCAGCAGCAGTCCGGGACAGGGAGGGGAGACCCAGTACTTC.

CDR3 residues: CASSYGPAGDNEQFF. The CDR3 bases are TGTGCCAGCAGTTACGGTCCAGCGGGAGACAATGAGCAGTTCTTC. This rearrangement joins TRBV6-6 to TRBJ2-1; TRBD2 aligns across 8 bases. CDR3 length: 15 residues. The germline V gene has CDR1 MNHNY and CDR2 SVGAGI (reference sequence). Trimming cost V 2 bases and J 5 bases; bases outside gene matches: 5.

V is TRBV5-1 and J is TRBJ1-4; 8 bases match TRBD1. V lost 4 bases, J lost 7 bases, and 6 bases stayed unmatched. CDR1 and CDR2 (germline): SGHRS, YFSETQ. CDR3 length: 14 amino acids. CDR3 nucleotide sequence: TGCGCCAGCAGCGCCGGACAGGGAGGTGAAAAACTGTTTTTT. As protein: CASSAGQGGEKLFF.

V is TRBV18 and J is TRBJ1-1, with D uncertain. Germline values: CDR1 KGHSH, CDR2 LQKENI. V was pared by 6 bases and J by 1 base, with 6 bases between. The CDR3 is made up of 12 amino acids. The CDR3, as DNA: TGTGCCAGCTCTAACAAGAACACTGAAGCTTTCTTT. Translation: CASSNKNTEAFF.

As for this clone: In the same sample, other DNA sequences code for this CDR3. This sequence joins TRBV6-2 or TRBV6-3 and TRBJ1-2, with 7 bases that match TRBD1. With V trimmed by 6 bases and J by 8 bases, 9 bases remained unmatched. This CDR3 spans 13 amino acids. Germline CDR1 and CDR2: MNHEY and SVGEGT. This CDR3 is CASSPTGLRGYTF. CDR3 nucleotides: TGTGCCAGCAGCCCGACAGGGCTGAGGGGCTACACCTTC.

The chain links TRBV9 to TRBJ2-6; D is possibly TRBD1 (6 bases). The CDR3 runs 17 residues. Germline V CDR1 and CDR2: SGDLS, YYNGEE. V was trimmed by 5 bases and J by 4 bases, leaving 19 bases between them. Here the CDR3 DNA reads TGTGCCAGCAGGGGGAATTACAGGGAGTTCGGGGCCAACGTCCTGACTTTC. Protein product: CASRGNYREFGANVLTF.

V is TRBV30 and J is TRBJ1-2; 10 bases are a match to TRBD1. The J segment lost 7 bases and the V segment lost 4 bases, leaving 9 bases of the junction unmatched. This CDR3 comprises 14 residues. CDR1 GTSNPN and CDR2 SVGIG come from the germline V gene (reference sequence). In DNA form, the CDR3 reads TGTGCCTGGACAGCGACAGGGGGCTACCGTGGCTACACCTTC. Translation gives CAWTATGGYRGYTF.